The 22 T cell receptor beta chains below were found in one sample sequenced in a study of T cells in Graves' hyperthyroidism and ophthalmopathy. RNA transcripts provided the source from which TCR beta CDR3 regions were amplified. Researchers ran a first-round RT-PCR on the TCR CDR3 using the HTBI primer set. Using its own MiXCR run on the multiplex PCR reads, TCRdb lists one record per CDR3 protein. The sample has about half a million distinct CDR3 sequences; 20% to 25% are singletons. Sequencing was performed on blood. Receptors were obtained from a woman aged 70-85 years with Graves' ophthalmopathy.

This clonotype has at least ten counts. CDR3 nucleotides: TGTGCCAGCAGCTCCTTTGGGGGGGTAGGGCAGCCCCAGCATTTT. As protein: CASSSFGGVGQPQHF. The J gene is TRBJ1-5, the V gene TRBV7-2; tentative D call: TRBD1 (5 bases). The CDR3 loop spans 15 amino acids. V was cut by 4 bases and J by 7 bases, with 17 bases left in between. Germline CDR1 reads SGHTA; CDR2 reads FQGNSA.

This clonotype was detected a few times. The chain links TRBV19 to TRBJ1-1, with D hard to call. The CDR3 loop spans 15 amino acids. Deletions cut 4 bases from V and 1 base from J, with 13 bases between. CDR1 is LNHDA and CDR2 is SQIVND in the germline V gene (reference sequence). CDR3 sequence reads: CASSRVATTNTEAFF. CDR3 in DNA: TGTGCCAGTAGTAGGGTGGCAACTACGAACACTGAAGCTTTCTTT.

This clonotype appeared many times. The rearrangement uses TRBV5-1 and TRBJ1-1; TRBD1 might be the D (5 bases). The CDR3 loop spans 14 amino acids. In germline, CDR1 is SGHRS, CDR2 YFSETQ. V was cut by 0 bases and J by 3 bases, with 9 bases left in between. The CDR3 DNA reads as TGCGCCAGCAGCTTGGCCCTGGGGGACACTGAAGCTTTCTTT. As protein: CASSLALGDTEAFF.

Details on this clonotype: This clone may be a read error of a much larger clone one base away. The CDR3 DNA is TGCGCCAACAGCCCGATGGGGAACAGTCATCAGCCCCAGCATTTT. Translating gives CANSPMGNSHQPQHF. This chain connects TRBV5-1 to TRBJ1-5, with D uncertain. The CDR3 covers 15 residues. CDR1 SGHRS and CDR2 YFSETQ come from the germline V gene.

The rearrangement uses TRBV20-1 and TRBJ1-2, with TRBD1 identical over 9 bases. V was pared by 0 bases and J by 8 bases, with 10 bases of the junction left unmatched. This CDR3 is 15 amino acids long. Germline V lookup: CDR1 DFQATT, CDR2 SNEGSKA (reference sequence). The DNA for the CDR3 is TGCAGTGCTAGAGATCAAGGGGGACAGGGAAACGGCTACACCTTC. Its protein is CSARDQGGQGNGYTF.

The rearrangement links TRBV11-2 to TRBJ1-2, with 9 bases lining up with TRBD1. V shed 0 bases and J 7 bases; nucleotides not matched to a gene: 12. Germline V lookup: CDR1 SGHAT, CDR2 FQNNGV. CDR3 size: 17 residues. The DNA for the CDR3 is TGTGCCAGCAGCTTAGAACGGACAGGGGTACTTGGGACTGGCTACACCTTC. Protein sequence: CASSLERTGVLGTGYTF.

The chain is built from TRBV6-1 and TRBJ2-3, with 13 bases fitting TRBD2. This CDR3 has 15 residues. Trimming cost V 6 bases and J 1 base; bases outside gene matches: 1. CDR1 is MNHNS and CDR2 is SASEGT in the germline V gene. CDR3 amino acids: CASSGTSGGTDTQYF. CDR3 nucleotide sequence: TGTGCCAGCAGCGGGACTAGCGGGGGCACAGATACGCAGTATTTT.

The chain joins TRBV7-8 to TRBJ1-4; D unclear. This CDR3 has 13 amino acids. V was cut by 3 bases and J by 8 bases, with 10 bases left in between. The germline V gene encodes CDR1 SGHVS and CDR2 FQNEAQ. CDR3: CASSFELEEKLFF. CDR3 sequence (DNA): TGTGCCAGCAGCTTTGAACTTGAGGAAAAACTGTTTTTT. Looking up the rest from reference TRBV7-8 and TRBJ1-4 gives the full variable domain: GAGVSQSPRYKVAKRGQDVALRCDPISGHVSLFWYQQALGQGPEFLTYFQNEAQLDKSGLPSDRFFAERPEGSVSTLKIQRTQQEDSAVYLCASSFELEEKLFFGSGTQLSVL.

The chain combines TRBV10-3 with TRBJ1-5, with D perhaps TRBD1 (5 bases). Trimming shortened V by 11 bases and J by 0 bases, and 14 bases separated the two germline ends. CDR1 and CDR2 from the germline V gene are ENHRY and SYGVKD. The CDR3 is made up of 14 amino acids. The CDR3 DNA is TGTGCCGTTTCGGGGACGGATAGCAATCAGCCCCAGCATTTT. This gives the protein CAVSGTDSNQPQHF.

This clonotype was seen more than once but under ten times. This chain uses TRBV5-1 with TRBJ2-1, with D perhaps being TRBD1 or TRBD2 (5 bases each). In germline, CDR1 is SGHRS, CDR2 YFSETQ. V was shortened by 0 bases and J by 5 bases, with 15 bases between the two germline ends. This CDR3 spans 16 amino acids. The DNA of the CDR3 is TGCGCCAGCAGCTTGGGGCCGGGGCAGGCTCACAATGAGCAGTTCTTC. It is translated as CASSLGPGQAHNEQFF.

This clonotype was seen only a few times. The J gene is TRBJ2-2, the V gene TRBV7-2; D might be TRBD1 or TRBD2, each matching 5 bases. Germline CDR1 SGHTA, CDR2 FQGNSA. The CDR3 has 15 residues. V lost 5 bases, J lost 2 bases, and 12 bases lay in between. The chain's CDR3 is CASSLGPKNTGELFF. In DNA, the CDR3 is TGTGCCAGCAGCCTGGGACCGAAAAACACCGGGGAGCTGTTTTTT.

This chain joins TRBV7-2 and TRBJ2-5; maybe TRBD2 (5 bases). Germline V gene data show CDR1 as SGHTA and CDR2 as FQGNSA. The V and J ends lost 1 base and 7 bases respectively, with 13 bases between them. The CDR3 consists of 14 residues. For the CDR3, the DNA is TGTGCCAGCAGCTTAGAGAGCGGAACGGGGACCCAGTACTTC. Its protein product is CASSLESGTGTQYF. Based on the CDR3 plus reference TRBV7-2 and TRBJ2-5, the full variable domain is GAGVSQSPSNKVTEKGKDVELRCDPISGHTALYWYRQSLGQGLEFLIYFQGNSAPDKSGLPSDRFSAERTGGSVSTLTIQRTQQEDSAVYLCASSLESGTGTQYFGPGTRLLVL.

The V call is TRBV6-1, the J call TRBJ1-4; TRBD1 agrees at 12 bases. The CDR3 contains 20 residues. CDR1 and CDR2 from the germline V gene are MNHNS and SASEGT. V shed 5 bases and J 3 bases; nucleotides not matched to a gene: 16. CDR3 loop: CASSTKSGTGGMGANEKLFF. In DNA form, the CDR3 reads TGTGCCAGCAGTACCAAGTCCGGGACAGGGGGCATGGGAGCTAATGAAAAACTGTTTTTT.

This chain links TRBV18 with TRBJ1-2; 8 nucleotides match TRBD1. CDR1 KGHSH and CDR2 LQKENI come from the germline V gene. The CDR3 runs to 14 residues. J lost 7 bases, V lost 6 bases, and 10 bases had no gene match. The CDR3 DNA reads as TGTGCCAGCTCGGATAGCCAGGGGGCGGCTGGCTACACCTTC. It encodes CASSDSQGAAGYTF.

This clonotype was seen many times. This chain connects TRBV12-3 or TRBV12-4 to TRBJ1-2; D unclear. The CDR3 runs to 12 residues. V gave up 1 base and J gave up 7 bases, with 7 bases separating them. The CDR3: CASSLGGFGYTF. The CDR3 region has the DNA TGTGCCAGCAGTTTAGGAGGCTTTGGCTACACCTTC.

V is TRBV5-1 and J is TRBJ2-5; 7 bases align to TRBD1. Germline values: CDR1 SGHRS, CDR2 YFSETQ. V lost 8 bases, J lost 3 bases, and 16 bases stayed unmatched. The CDR3 runs to 16 residues. The CDR3 protein is CASTKLGQGVEETQYF. The CDR3 DNA follows: TGCGCCAGTACGAAATTAGGCCAGGGGGTCGAAGAGACCCAGTACTTC.

This clonotype was counted only a few times. The chain joins TRBV4-2 to TRBJ2-4, with 15 bases fitting TRBD2. The CDR3 is 20 residues long. Germline lookup yields CDR1 LGHNA and CDR2 YNFKEQ. V was pared by 4 bases and J by 3 bases, with 13 bases of the junction left unmatched. The CDR3 reads CASSLGPSGLAGGFKNIQYF. CDR3 DNA sequence: TGTGCCAGCAGCCTTGGACCCTCGGGACTAGCGGGAGGTTTCAAAAACATTCAGTACTTC.

This clonotype turned up a few times. The chain joins TRBV20-1 to TRBJ2-7, with TRBD1 matching over 7 bases. CDR1 is DFQATT, CDR2 SNEGSKA, per germline (reference sequence). CDR3 size: 14 residues. J gave up 6 bases and V 2 bases, and 10 bases lay outside the gene matches. The chain's CDR3 is CSARTGTAVSEQYF. CDR3 coding DNA: TGCAGTGCTAGAACCGGGACAGCCGTCTCCGAGCAGTACTTC.

The chain employs TRBV5-1 and TRBJ2-7; a possible D gene is TRBD2 (5 bases). Germline V gene data show CDR1 as SGHRS and CDR2 as YFSETQ. Trimming pared 0 bases from V and 3 bases from J, leaving 16 bases between. The CDR3 sequence is 16 residues long. The CDR3 DNA follows: TGCGCCAGCAGCTTGGGAGTAGGGAGACTCGACTACGAGCAGTACTTC. Residues: CASSLGVGRLDYEQYF. Variable domain in full (rest from reference TRBV5-1 and TRBJ2-7): KAGVTQTPRYLIKTRGQQVTLSCSPISGHRSVSWYQQTPGQGLQFLFEYFSETQRNKGNFPGRFSGRQFSNSRSEMNVSTLELGDSALYLCASSLGVGRLDYEQYFGPGTRLTVT.

There are a few counts of this clonotype. The chain is built from TRBV11-2 and TRBJ2-3; the D gene is possibly TRBD2 (5 bases). V lost 4 bases and J 1 base, leaving 9 bases between the germline ends. Germline CDR1 is SGHAT and CDR2 is FQNNGV. The CDR3 loop spans 14 amino acids. DNA of the CDR3: TGTGCCAGCAGCTGGGTGGGAGGCACAGATACGCAGTATTTT. It translates to CASSWVGGTDTQYF. The entire variable domain, with the rest obtained from reference TRBV11-2 and TRBJ2-3, is as follows: EAGVAQSPRYKIIEKRQSVAFWCNPISGHATLYWYQQILGQGPKLLIQFQNNGVVDDSQLPKDRFSAERLKGVDSTLKIQPAKLEDSAVYLCASSWVGGTDTQYFGPGTRLTVL.

The rearrangement joins TRBV5-1 to TRBJ2-3; 11 positions match TRBD1. V dropped 0 bases and J dropped 9; count of bases not matched to a gene: 6. The CDR3 is 15 amino acids. Germline V lookup: CDR1 SGHRS, CDR2 YFSETQ. This CDR3 is CASSLAGTGGRTQYF. CDR3 coding DNA: TGCGCCAGCAGCTTGGCCGGGACAGGGGGTAGAACGCAGTATTTT.

This clonotype appeared a few times. The chain is built from TRBV19 and TRBJ2-7; 9 bases fit TRBD1. The germline V gene has CDR1 LNHDA and CDR2 SQIVND (reference sequence). The CDR3 contains 16 residues. The ends lost 7 bases at V and 2 bases at J; junction bases unmatched: 12. CDR3 in DNA: TGTGCCAGTATCGGAAAGGCGGGACAGGGTACCTACGAGCAGTACTTC. Its protein is CASIGKAGQGTYEQYF.